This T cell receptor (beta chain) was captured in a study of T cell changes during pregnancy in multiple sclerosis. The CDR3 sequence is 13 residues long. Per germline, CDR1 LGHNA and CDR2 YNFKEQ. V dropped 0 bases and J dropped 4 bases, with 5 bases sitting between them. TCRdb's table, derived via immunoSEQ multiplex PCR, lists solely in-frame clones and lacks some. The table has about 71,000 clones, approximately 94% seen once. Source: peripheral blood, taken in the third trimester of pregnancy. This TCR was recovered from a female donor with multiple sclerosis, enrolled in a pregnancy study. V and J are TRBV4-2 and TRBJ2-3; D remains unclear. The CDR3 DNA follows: TGTGCCAGCAGCCAAGAGTCGGCAGATACGCAGTATTTT. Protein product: CASSQESADTQYF.